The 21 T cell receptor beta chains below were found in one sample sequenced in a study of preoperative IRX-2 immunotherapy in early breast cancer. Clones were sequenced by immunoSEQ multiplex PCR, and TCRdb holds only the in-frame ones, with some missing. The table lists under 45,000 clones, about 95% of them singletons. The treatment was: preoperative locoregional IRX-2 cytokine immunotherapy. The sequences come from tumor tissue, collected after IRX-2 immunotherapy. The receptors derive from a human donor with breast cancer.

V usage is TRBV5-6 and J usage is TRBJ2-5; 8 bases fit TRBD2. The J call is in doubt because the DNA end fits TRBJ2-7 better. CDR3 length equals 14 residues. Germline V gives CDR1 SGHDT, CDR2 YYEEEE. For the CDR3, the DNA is TGTGCCAGCAGCCGCCGAGCGGGGGTCGACGAGCAGTACTTC. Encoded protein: CASSRRAGVDEQYF.

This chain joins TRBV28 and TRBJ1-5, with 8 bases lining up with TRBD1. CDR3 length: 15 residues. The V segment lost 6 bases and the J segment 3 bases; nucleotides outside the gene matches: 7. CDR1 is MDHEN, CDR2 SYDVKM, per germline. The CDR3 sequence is CASRFPGQVNQPQHF. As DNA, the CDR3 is TGTGCCAGCAGATTTCCGGGACAGGTCAATCAGCCCCAGCATTTT.

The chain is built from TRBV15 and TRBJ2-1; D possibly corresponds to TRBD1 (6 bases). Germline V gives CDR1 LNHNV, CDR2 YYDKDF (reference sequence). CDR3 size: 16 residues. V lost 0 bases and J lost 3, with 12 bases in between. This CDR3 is CATSRDPTGFYNEQFF. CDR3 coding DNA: TGTGCCACCAGCAGAGATCCCACAGGGTTCTACAATGAGCAGTTCTTC.

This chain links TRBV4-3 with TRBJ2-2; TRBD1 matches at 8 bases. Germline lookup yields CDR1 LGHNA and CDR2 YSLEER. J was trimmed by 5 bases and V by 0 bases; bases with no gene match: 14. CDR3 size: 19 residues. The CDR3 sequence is CASSQDHRGLTGGTGELFF. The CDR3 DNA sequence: TGCGCCAGCAGCCAAGATCATCGGGGGCTTACAGGGGGTACCGGGGAGCTGTTTTTT.

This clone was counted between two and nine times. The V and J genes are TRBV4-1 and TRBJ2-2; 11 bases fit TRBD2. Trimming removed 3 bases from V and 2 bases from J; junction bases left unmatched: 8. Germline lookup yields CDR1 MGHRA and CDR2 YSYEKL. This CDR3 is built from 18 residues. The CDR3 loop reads CASSHPVLAGENTGELFF. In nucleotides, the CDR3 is TGCGCCAGCAGCCACCCCGTACTAGCGGGGGAAAACACCGGGGAGCTGTTTTTT.

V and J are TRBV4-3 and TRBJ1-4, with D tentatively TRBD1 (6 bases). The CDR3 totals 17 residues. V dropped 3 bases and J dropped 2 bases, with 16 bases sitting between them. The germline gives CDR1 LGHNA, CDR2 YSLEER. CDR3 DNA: TGCGCCAGCAGCCACGGGGCAGGGGCGTTCACTAATGAAAAACTGTTTTTT. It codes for CASSHGAGAFTNEKLFF.

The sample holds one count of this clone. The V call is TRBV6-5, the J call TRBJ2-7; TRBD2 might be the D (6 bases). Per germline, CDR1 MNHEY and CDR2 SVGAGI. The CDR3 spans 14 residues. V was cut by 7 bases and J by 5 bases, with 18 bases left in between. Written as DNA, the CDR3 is TGTGCCAGCAATCGCCCGGACTATACCGACGAGCAGTACTTC. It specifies CASNRPDYTDEQYF.

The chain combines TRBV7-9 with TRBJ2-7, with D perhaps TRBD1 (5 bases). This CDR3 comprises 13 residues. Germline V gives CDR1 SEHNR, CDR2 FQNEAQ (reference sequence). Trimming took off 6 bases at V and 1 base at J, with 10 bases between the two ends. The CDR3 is CASRTGQSYEQYF. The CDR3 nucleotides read TGTGCCAGCAGAACAGGCCAATCCTACGAGCAGTACTTC.

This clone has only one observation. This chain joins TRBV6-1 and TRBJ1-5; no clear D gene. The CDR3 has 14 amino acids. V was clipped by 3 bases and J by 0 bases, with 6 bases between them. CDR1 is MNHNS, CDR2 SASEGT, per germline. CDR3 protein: CASSEDHSNQPQHF. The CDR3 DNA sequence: TGTGCCAGCAGTGAGGACCATAGCAATCAGCCCCAGCATTTT.

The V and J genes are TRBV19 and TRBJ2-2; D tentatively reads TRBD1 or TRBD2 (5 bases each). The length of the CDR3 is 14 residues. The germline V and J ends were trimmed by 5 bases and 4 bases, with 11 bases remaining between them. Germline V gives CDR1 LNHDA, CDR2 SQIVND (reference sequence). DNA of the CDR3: TGTGCCAGTAGTCCCGGTGGGGGCACCGGGGAGCTGTTTTTT. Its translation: CASSPGGGTGELFF.

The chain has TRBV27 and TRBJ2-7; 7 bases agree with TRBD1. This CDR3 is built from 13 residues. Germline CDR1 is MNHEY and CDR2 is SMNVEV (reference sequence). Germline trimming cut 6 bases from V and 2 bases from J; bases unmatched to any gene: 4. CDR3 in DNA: TGTGCCAGCAGCCGAAGGGGGCCCTACGAGCAGTACTTC. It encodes CASSRRGPYEQYF.

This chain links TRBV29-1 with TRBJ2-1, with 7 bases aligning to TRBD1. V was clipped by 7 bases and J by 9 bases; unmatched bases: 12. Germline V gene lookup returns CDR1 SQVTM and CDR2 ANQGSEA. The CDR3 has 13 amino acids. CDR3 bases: TGCAGCGCGGGCACAGGGGAAGATAGTGAGCAGTTCTTC. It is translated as CSAGTGEDSEQFF.

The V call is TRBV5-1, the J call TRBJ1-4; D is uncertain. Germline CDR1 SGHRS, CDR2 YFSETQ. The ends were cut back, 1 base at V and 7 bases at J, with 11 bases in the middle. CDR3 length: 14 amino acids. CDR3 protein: CASSLMAASEKLFF. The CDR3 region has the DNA TGCGCCAGCAGCTTGATGGCAGCTAGTGAAAAACTGTTTTTT.

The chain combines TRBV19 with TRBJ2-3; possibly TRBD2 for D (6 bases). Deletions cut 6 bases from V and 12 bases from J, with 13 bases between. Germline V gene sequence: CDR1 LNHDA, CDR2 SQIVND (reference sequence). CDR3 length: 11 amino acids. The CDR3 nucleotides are TGTGCCAGTAGAGGAGCTAGCGTTCAGTATTTT. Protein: CASRGASVQYF.

The CDR3 loop reads CASSEGGGTQNIQYF. For the CDR3, the DNA is TGTGCCAGCAGCGAGGGGGGCGGGACACAAAACATTCAGTACTTC. The rearrangement joins TRBV9 to TRBJ2-4; D may be TRBD1 or TRBD2 (6 bases each). This CDR3 is built from 15 residues. V dropped 3 bases and J dropped 5 bases, with 15 bases sitting between them. CDR1 is SGDLS and CDR2 is YYNGEE in the germline V gene.

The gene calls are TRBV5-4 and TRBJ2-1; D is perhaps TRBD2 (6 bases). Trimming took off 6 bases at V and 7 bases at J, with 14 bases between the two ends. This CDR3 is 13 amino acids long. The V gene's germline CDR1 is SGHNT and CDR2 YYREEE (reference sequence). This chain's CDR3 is CASTWAGRNEQFF. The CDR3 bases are TGTGCCAGCACCTGGGCGGGGAGGAATGAGCAGTTCTTC.

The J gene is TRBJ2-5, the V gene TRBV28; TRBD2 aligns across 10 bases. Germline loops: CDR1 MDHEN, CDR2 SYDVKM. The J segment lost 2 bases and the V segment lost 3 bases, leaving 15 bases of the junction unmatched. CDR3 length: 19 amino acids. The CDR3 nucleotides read TGTGCCAGCAGTTTTTGGCTAGCGGGGGAGGAAGCGAAACAAGAGACCCAGTACTTC. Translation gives CASSFWLAGEEAKQETQYF. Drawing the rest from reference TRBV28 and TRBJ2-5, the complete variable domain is DVKVTQSSRYLVKRTGEKVFLECVQDMDHENMFWYRQDPGLGLRLIYFSYDVKMKEKGDIPEGYSVSREKKERFSLILESASTNQTSMYLCASSFWLAGEEAKQETQYFGPGTRLLVL.

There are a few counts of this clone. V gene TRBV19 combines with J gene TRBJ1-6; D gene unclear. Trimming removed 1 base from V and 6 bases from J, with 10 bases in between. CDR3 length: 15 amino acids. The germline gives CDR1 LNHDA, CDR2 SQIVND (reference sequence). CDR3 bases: TGTGCCAGTAGTATAGGAAGGGCAGCTAATTCACCCCTCCACTTT. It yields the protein CASSIGRAANSPLHF.

The CDR3 nucleotides read TGTGCCAGTAGTATGGAGACTAGCGGGTACAATGAGCAGTTCTTC. Translated: CASSMETSGYNEQFF. The V and J genes are TRBV19 and TRBJ2-1, with 10 positions matching TRBD2. This CDR3 is 15 amino acids long. The germline CDR1 and CDR2 sequences are LNHDA and SQIVND (reference sequence). The V gene end was trimmed by 3 bases and the J gene end by 4 bases; junction bases not matched to a gene: 3.

CDR3 in amino acids: CASSRFGVDLFF. The DNA of the CDR3 is TGTGCCAGCAGCCGCTTCGGGGTTGATCTGTTCTTC. The chain has TRBV28 and TRBJ2-1; TRBD2 is a possible D gene (5 bases). The CDR3 is 12 amino acids. The ends were cut back, 6 bases at V and 15 bases at J, with 18 bases in the middle. The germline CDR1 and CDR2 sequences are MDHEN and SYDVKM.

Written as DNA, the CDR3 is TGTGCCAGCAGCCAAGGACAGCTAAACACCATATATTTT. It translates to CASSQGQLNTIYF. This rearrangement joins TRBV4-2 to TRBJ1-3; D is possibly TRBD1 (5 bases). The V and J ends lost 1 base and 6 bases respectively, with 7 bases between them. CDR1 and CDR2 (germline): LGHNA, YNFKEQ. This CDR3 contains 13 residues.